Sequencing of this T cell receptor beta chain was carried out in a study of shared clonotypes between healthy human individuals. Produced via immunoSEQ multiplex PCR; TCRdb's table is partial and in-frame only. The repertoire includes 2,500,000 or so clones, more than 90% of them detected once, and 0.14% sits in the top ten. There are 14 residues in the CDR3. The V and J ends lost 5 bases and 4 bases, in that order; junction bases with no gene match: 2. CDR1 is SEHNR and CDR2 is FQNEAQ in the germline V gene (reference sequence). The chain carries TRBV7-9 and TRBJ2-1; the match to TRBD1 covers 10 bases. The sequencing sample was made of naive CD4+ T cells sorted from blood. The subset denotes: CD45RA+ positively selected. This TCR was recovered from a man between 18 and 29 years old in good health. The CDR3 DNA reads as TGTGCCAGCAGCGGACAGGGGGGGTACAATGAGCAGTTCTTC. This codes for CASSGQGGYNEQFF.